What follows are 17 T cell receptor beta chains derived from one specimen sequenced in a study of OX40 agonist ivuxolimab in advanced cancers. Clones were read by immunoSEQ multiplex PCR, and TCRdb kept only the in-frame ones, dropping some. The data contain just over 45,000 clones, just under 95% of them singletons. The sample consisted of CD4+ or CD8+ T cells sorted from blood, taken in a trial of the OX40 agonist ivuxolimab. The receptors originated from an adult with an advanced solid tumor such as melanoma, head and neck, liver or kidney cancer.

The CDR3 protein is CASTVRRERDEQFF. The CDR3 nucleotides are TGTGCCAGCACCGTACGGAGGGAGCGGGATGAGCAGTTCTTC. The gene calls are TRBV7-8 and TRBJ2-1, with TRBD2 as a possible D gene (6 bases). CDR1 is SGHVS and CDR2 is FQNEAQ in the germline V gene. The CDR3 has 14 amino acids. Deletions cut 7 bases from V and 8 bases from J, with 18 bases between.

This clone has only one observation. This chain joins TRBV30 and TRBJ2-7; D is ambiguous. The CDR3 consists of 14 residues. Trimming pared 0 bases from V and 0 bases from J, leaving 9 bases between. The germline gives CDR1 GTSNPN, CDR2 SVGIG (reference sequence). The CDR3 nucleotides are TGTGCCTGGAGTGTACTTGGTGCCTCCTACGAGCAGTACTTC. It specifies CAWSVLGASYEQYF.

CDR3 sequence (DNA): TGCGCCAGCAGCCCCGGGACAGGGCGCAATCAGCCCCAGCATTTT. It translates to CASSPGTGRNQPQHF. This chain joins TRBV4-3 and TRBJ1-5, with 9 bases lining up with TRBD1. The CDR3 length is 15 residues. Germline V gene lookup returns CDR1 LGHNA and CDR2 YSLEER. The trim removed 4 bases at V and 2 bases at J, leaving 3 bases unmatched.

CDR3 residues: CSVEDRGDRGNDEQYF. The CDR3 DNA sequence: TGCAGCGTTGAAGACAGGGGGGACAGGGGGAACGACGAGCAGTACTTC. This sequence joins TRBV29-1 and TRBJ2-7; 11 nucleotides line up with TRBD1. The V gene's germline CDR1 is SQVTM and CDR2 ANQGSEA. This CDR3 region has 16 residues. V trimming: 0 bases; J trimming: 5 bases; junction bases outside the gene matches: 9.

V is TRBV19 and J is TRBJ2-1; the D gene is possibly TRBD2 (5 bases). This CDR3 comprises 14 residues. The V and J ends lost 7 bases and 9 bases respectively, with 19 bases between them. Per germline, CDR1 LNHDA and CDR2 SQIVND (reference sequence). CDR3 sequence: CASTPTLVRGEQFF. The CDR3, as DNA: TGTGCCAGTACTCCGACCCTAGTTCGGGGTGAGCAGTTCTTC.

The rearrangement joins TRBV27 to TRBJ2-7; 8 positions agree with TRBD1. The CDR3 is made up of 14 amino acids. The V and J ends lost 5 bases and 3 bases, in that order; junction bases with no gene match: 6. Per germline, CDR1 MNHEY and CDR2 SMNVEV (reference sequence). This chain's CDR3 is CASSILGQGYEQYF. The CDR3 region has the DNA TGTGCCAGCAGTATCCTCGGACAGGGCTACGAGCAGTACTTC.

Here the CDR3 reads CASSFRGHEQYF. For the CDR3, the DNA is TGTGCCAGCAGCTTCCGGGGGCACGAGCAGTACTTC. The genes are TRBV5-6 and TRBJ2-7; D might be TRBD1 or TRBD2, each matching 6 bases. Trimming removed 2 bases at V and 5 bases at J, with 8 bases between. Germline V gene lookup returns CDR1 SGHDT and CDR2 YYEEEE. The CDR3 is made up of 12 amino acids.

This chain connects TRBV29-1 to TRBJ2-5; D gene ambiguous. The CDR3 runs to 13 residues. Germline CDR1 SQVTM, CDR2 ANQGSEA. V was trimmed by 2 bases and J by 0 bases, leaving 7 bases between them. CDR3 nucleotide sequence: TGCAGCGTTGAATCACCTAACCAAGAGACCCAGTACTTC. It specifies CSVESPNQETQYF.

The CDR3 nucleotides are TGTGCCAGCAGCCAAGTGCGGGGGCAAGAGACCCAGTACTTC. Translated: CASSQVRGQETQYF. The J gene is TRBJ2-5, the V gene TRBV14; TRBD2 agrees at 7 bases. Germline V gene lookup returns CDR1 SGHDN and CDR2 FVKESK. The V segment lost 1 base and the J segment 2 bases; nucleotides outside the gene matches: 1. The length of the CDR3 is 14 residues.

This chain connects TRBV11-2 to TRBJ2-2, with 7 bases identical to TRBD1. Unmatched junction bases numbered 7, after V lost 5 bases and J lost 4 bases. The CDR3 runs 15 residues. Per germline, CDR1 SGHAT and CDR2 FQNNGV. The CDR3 spells CASSNQGVTTGELFF. CDR3 DNA sequence: TGTGCCAGCAGCAACCAGGGGGTTACCACCGGGGAGCTGTTTTTT.

The chain is built from TRBV27 and TRBJ2-7; a weak D match, TRBD2 (6 bases). The CDR3 runs to 15 residues. Trimming removed 7 bases at V and 4 bases at J, with 20 bases between. The germline gives CDR1 MNHEY, CDR2 SMNVEV (reference sequence). CDR3 sequence: CASKMGGGRLYEQYF. For the CDR3, the DNA is TGTGCCAGCAAAATGGGAGGCGGAAGATTGTACGAGCAGTACTTC.

The CDR3 nucleotides read TGTGCCAGCAGCGGAAGCGGGAGTGGGTATGGGGAGCAGTACTTC. It encodes CASSGSGSGYGEQYF. V is TRBV9 and J is TRBJ2-7, with 8 positions matching TRBD2. V lost 3 bases to trimming and J lost 7 bases; unmatched junction nucleotides: 12. The CDR3 sequence is 15 residues long. Per the germline V gene, CDR1 is SGDLS and CDR2 is YYNGEE.

This sequence joins TRBV29-1 and TRBJ2-6; unclear D gene. Germline V CDR1 and CDR2: SQVTM, ANQGSEA. This CDR3 contains 16 residues. V was pared by 4 bases and J by 0 bases, with 13 bases between. The CDR3, as DNA: TGCAGCGTTGGGACGGTCGTAGGCTCTGGGGCCAACGTCCTGACTTTC. Its protein is CSVGTVVGSGANVLTF.

This chain links TRBV28 with TRBJ2-2; 11 bases agree with TRBD1. Losses at the gene ends were 6 bases for V and 2 bases for J; bases not matched to a gene: 2. This CDR3 has 15 amino acids. Germline values: CDR1 MDHEN, CDR2 SYDVKM. CDR3 in amino acids: CASRGQGGNTGELFF. Written as DNA, the CDR3 is TGTGCCAGCAGGGGACAGGGGGGAAACACCGGGGAGCTGTTTTTT.

V gene TRBV13 combines with J gene TRBJ2-2; a possible D gene is TRBD2 (6 bases). The V gene lost 2 bases and the J gene lost 8 bases, with 12 bases spanning the gap. The germline gives CDR1 PRHDT, CDR2 FYEKMQ (reference sequence). The CDR3 contains 14 residues. CDR3 coding DNA: TGTGCCAGCAGCTTAAAGACTAGTTCTGGGGAGCTGTTTTTT. As protein: CASSLKTSSGELFF.

The chain uses TRBV13 and TRBJ2-1; the D gene is possibly TRBD2 (5 bases). The CDR3 runs to 18 residues. V was trimmed by 4 bases and J by 0 bases, leaving 19 bases between them. Germline V gene data show CDR1 as PRHDT and CDR2 as FYEKMQ (reference sequence). CDR3 sequence reads: CASSSPGEGLSSYNEQFF. CDR3 coding DNA: TGTGCCAGCAGCTCGCCCGGTGAGGGCCTCAGCTCCTACAATGAGCAGTTCTTC.

The V gene is TRBV13, the J gene TRBJ2-3; the D gene is possibly TRBD1 (5 bases). The CDR3 consists of 16 residues. Germline CDR1 PRHDT, CDR2 FYEKMQ (reference sequence). With 2 bases removed from V and 2 bases from J, the gap between germline ends came to 14 bases. For the CDR3, the DNA is TGTGCCAGCAGCTTAATCCAGGGCCGCTTCACAGATACGCAGTATTTT. Its protein product is CASSLIQGRFTDTQYF. The complete variable domain, with remaining parts taken from reference TRBV13 and TRBJ2-3, reads AAGVIQSPRHLIKEKRETATLKCYPIPRHDTVYWYQQGPGQDPQFLISFYEKMQSDKGSIPDRFSAQQFSDYHSELNMSSLELGDSALYFCASSLIQGRFTDTQYFGPGTRLTVL.